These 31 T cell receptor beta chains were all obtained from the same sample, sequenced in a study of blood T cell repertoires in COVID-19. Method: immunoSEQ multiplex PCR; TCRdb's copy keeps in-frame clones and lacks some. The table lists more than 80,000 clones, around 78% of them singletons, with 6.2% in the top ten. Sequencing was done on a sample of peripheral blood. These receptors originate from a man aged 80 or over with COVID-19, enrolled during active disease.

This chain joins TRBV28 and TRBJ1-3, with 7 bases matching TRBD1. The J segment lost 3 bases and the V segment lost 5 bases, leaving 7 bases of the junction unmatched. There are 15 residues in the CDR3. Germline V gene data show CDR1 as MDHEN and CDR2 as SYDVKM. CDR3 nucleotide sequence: TGTGCCAGCAGTACCCAGGGGGTGGGTGGAAACACCATATATTTT. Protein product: CASSTQGVGGNTIYF. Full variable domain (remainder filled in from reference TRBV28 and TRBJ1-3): DVKVTQSSRYLVKRTGEKVFLECVQDMDHENMFWYRQDPGLGLRLIYFSYDVKMKEKGDIPEGYSVSREKKERFSLILESASTNQTSMYLCASSTQGVGGNTIYFGEGSWLTVV.

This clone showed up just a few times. The CDR3 region is CASSYFGVNTEAFF. The CDR3 DNA reads TGTGCCAGCAGTTATTTCGGGGTAAACACTGAAGCTTTCTTT. This chain connects TRBV6-5 to TRBJ1-1; D remains unclear. CDR1 and CDR2 (germline): MNHEY, SVGAGI. This CDR3 has 14 residues. The V end was cut by 3 bases, the J end by 2 bases, with 10 bases between.

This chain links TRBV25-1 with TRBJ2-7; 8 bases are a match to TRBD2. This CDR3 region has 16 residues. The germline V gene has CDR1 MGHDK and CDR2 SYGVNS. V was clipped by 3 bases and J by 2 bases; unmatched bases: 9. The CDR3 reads CASSESSGRSTYEQYF. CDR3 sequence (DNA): TGTGCCAGCAGTGAGTCCAGCGGGAGAAGCACCTACGAGCAGTACTTC.

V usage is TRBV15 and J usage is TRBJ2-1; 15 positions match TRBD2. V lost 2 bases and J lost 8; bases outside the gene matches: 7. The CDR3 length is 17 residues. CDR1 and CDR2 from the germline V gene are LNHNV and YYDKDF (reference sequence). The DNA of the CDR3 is TGTGCCACCAGCAGAAGGACTAGCGGGAGGGCCAATGATGAGCAGTTCTTC. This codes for CATSRRTSGRANDEQFF.

CDR3: CASSSGTAIYEQYF. The CDR3 DNA follows: TGCGCCAGCAGTTCCGGGACAGCCATCTACGAGCAGTACTTC. The chain employs TRBV5-1 and TRBJ2-7; the match to TRBD1 covers 7 bases. The CDR3 loop spans 14 amino acids. CDR1 and CDR2 (germline): SGHRS, YFSETQ. V was clipped by 5 bases and J by 3 bases; unmatched bases: 8.

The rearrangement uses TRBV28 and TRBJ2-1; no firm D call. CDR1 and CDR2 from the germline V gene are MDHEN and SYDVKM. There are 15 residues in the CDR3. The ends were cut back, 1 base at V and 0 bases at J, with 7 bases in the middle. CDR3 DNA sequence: TGTGCCAGCAGTTTATTTTTTAACTCCTACAATGAGCAGTTCTTC. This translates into CASSLFFNSYNEQFF. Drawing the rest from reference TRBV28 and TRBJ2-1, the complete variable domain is DVKVTQSSRYLVKRTGEKVFLECVQDMDHENMFWYRQDPGLGLRLIYFSYDVKMKEKGDIPEGYSVSREKKERFSLILESASTNQTSMYLCASSLFFNSYNEQFFGPGTRLTVL.

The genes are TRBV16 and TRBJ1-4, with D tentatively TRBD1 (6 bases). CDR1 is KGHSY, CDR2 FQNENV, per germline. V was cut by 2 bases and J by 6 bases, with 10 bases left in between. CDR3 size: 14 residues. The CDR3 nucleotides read TGTGCCAGCAGCCAAGGGGGCGGTGATGAAAAACTGTTTTTT. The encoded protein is CASSQGGGDEKLFF. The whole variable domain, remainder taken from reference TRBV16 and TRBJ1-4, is GEEVAQTPKHLVRGEGQKAKLYCAPIKGHSYVFWYQQVLKNEFKFLISFQNENVFDETGMPKERFSAKCLPNSPCSLEIQATKLEDSAVYFCASSQGGGDEKLFFGSGTQLSVL.

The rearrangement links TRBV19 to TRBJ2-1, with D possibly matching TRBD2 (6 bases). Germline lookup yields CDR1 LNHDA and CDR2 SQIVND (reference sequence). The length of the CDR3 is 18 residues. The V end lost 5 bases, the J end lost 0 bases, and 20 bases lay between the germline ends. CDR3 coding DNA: TGTGCCAGTAGTTCCTGGAGGGCTTCCCGGGGCTCCTACAATGAGCAGTTCTTC. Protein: CASSSWRASRGSYNEQFF.

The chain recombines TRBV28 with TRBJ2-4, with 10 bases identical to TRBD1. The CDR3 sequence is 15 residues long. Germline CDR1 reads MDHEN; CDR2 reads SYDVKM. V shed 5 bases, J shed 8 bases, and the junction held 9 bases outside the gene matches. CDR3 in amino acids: CASSTTGTGAHIQYF. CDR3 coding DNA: TGTGCCAGCAGTACCACGGGGACAGGGGCCCACATTCAGTACTTC.

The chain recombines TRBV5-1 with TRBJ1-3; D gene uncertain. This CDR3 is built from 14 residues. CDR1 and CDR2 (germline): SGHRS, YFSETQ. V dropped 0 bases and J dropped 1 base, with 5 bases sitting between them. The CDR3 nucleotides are TGCGCCAGCAGCTTGGGAGGGTCTGGAAACACCATATATTTT. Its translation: CASSLGGSGNTIYF.

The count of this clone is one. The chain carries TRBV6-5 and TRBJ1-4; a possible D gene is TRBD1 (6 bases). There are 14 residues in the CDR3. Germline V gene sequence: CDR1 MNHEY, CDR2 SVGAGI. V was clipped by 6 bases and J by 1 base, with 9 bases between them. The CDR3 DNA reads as TGTGCCAGCAGGTTACAGGGAACTAATGAAAAACTGTTTTTT. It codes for CASRLQGTNEKLFF.

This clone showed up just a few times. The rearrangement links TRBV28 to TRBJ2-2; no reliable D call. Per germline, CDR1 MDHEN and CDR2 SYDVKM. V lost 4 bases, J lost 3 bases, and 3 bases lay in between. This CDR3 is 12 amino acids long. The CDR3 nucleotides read TGTGCCAGCAGTTCTGACACCGGGGAGCTGTTTTTT. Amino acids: CASSSDTGELFF. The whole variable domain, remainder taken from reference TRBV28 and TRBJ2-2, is DVKVTQSSRYLVKRTGEKVFLECVQDMDHENMFWYRQDPGLGLRLIYFSYDVKMKEKGDIPEGYSVSREKKERFSLILESASTNQTSMYLCASSSDTGELFFGEGSRLTVL.

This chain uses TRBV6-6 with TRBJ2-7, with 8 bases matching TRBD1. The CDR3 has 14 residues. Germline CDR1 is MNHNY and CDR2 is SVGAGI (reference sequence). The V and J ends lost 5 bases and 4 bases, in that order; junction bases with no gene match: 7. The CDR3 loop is CASSRDRSGYEQYF. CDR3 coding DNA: TGTGCCAGCAGTCGGGACAGGTCGGGATACGAGCAGTACTTC.

DNA for the CDR3: TGTGCCAGCAGCTTAGTTCAGAGGGACACTGAAGCTTTCTTT. Translated: CASSLVQRDTEAFF. The V call is TRBV7-2, the J call TRBJ1-1, with D unresolved. CDR1 and CDR2 (germline): SGHTA, FQGNSA. V dropped 1 base and J dropped 3 bases, with 9 bases sitting between them. This CDR3 contains 14 residues.

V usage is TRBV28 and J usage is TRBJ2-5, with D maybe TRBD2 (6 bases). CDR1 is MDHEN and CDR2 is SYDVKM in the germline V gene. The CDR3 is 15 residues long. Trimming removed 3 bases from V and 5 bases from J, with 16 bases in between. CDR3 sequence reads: CASSFSGSGAETQYF. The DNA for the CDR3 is TGTGCCAGCAGTTTTTCCGGGAGTGGGGCGGAGACCCAGTACTTC.

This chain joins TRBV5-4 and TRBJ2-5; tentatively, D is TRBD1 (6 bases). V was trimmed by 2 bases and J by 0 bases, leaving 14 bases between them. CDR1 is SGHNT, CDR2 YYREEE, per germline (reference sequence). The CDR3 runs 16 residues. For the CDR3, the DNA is TGTGCCAGCAGCTTAAGGACAGTCGCCTACCAAGAGACCCAGTACTTC. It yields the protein CASSLRTVAYQETQYF.

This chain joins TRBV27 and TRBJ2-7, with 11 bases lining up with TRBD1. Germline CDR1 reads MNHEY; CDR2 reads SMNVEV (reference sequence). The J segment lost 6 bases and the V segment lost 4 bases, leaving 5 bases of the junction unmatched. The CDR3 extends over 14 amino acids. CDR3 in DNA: TGTGCCAGCAGTTCACGGACAGGGGGCTTCGAGCAGTACTTC. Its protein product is CASSSRTGGFEQYF.

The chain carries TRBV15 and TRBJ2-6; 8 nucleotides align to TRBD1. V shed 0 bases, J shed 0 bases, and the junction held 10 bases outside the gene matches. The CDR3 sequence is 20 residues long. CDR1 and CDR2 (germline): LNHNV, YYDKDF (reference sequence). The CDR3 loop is CATSRDRDRSTNSGANVLTF. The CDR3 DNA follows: TGTGCCACCAGCAGAGATAGGGACAGGAGCACCAACTCTGGGGCCAACGTCCTGACTTTC. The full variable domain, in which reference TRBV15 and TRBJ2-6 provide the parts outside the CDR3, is DAMVIQNPRYQVTQFGKPVTLSCSQTLNHNVMYWYQQKSSQAPKLLFHYYDKDFNNEADTPDNFQSRRPNTSFCFLDIRSPGLGDTAMYLCATSRDRDRSTNSGANVLTFGAGSRLTVL.

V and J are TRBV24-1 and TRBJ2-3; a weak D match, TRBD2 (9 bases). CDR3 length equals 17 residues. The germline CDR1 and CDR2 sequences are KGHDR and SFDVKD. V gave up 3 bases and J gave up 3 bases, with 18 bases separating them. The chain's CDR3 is CATSDRQGAGGTDTQYF. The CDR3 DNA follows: TGTGCCACCAGTGATCGTCAGGGGGCGGGGGGGACAGATACGCAGTATTTT.

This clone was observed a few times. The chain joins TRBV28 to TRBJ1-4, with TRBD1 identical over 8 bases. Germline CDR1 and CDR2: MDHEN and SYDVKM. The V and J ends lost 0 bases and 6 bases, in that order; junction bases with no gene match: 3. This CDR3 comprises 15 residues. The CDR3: CASSLWDRAYEKLFF. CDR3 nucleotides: TGTGCCAGCAGTTTATGGGACAGGGCGTATGAAAAACTGTTTTTT.

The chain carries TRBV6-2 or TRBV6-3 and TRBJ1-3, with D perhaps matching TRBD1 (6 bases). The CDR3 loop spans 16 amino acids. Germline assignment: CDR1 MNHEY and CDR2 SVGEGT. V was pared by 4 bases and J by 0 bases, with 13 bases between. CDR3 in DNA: TGTGCCAGCAGTTCTCCAGGGGCCAACTCTGGAAACACCATATATTTT. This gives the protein CASSSPGANSGNTIYF.

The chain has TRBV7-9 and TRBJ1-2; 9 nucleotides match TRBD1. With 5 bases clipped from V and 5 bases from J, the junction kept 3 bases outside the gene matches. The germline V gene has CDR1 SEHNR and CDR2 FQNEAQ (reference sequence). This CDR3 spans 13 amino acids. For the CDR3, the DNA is TGTGCCAGCAGCCCGGGACAGGGATATGGCTACACCTTC. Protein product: CASSPGQGYGYTF. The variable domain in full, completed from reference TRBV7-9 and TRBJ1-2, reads DTGVSQNPRHKITKRGQNVTFRCDPISEHNRLYWYRQTLGQGPEFLTYFQNEAQLEKSRLLSDRFSAERPKGSFSTLEIQRTEQGDSAMYLCASSPGQGYGYTFGSGTRLTVV.

The CDR3 is CATSVGGTTGELFF. The CDR3 nucleotides read TGTGCCACCAGTGTGGGGGGAACCACCGGGGAGCTGTTTTTT. The gene calls are TRBV24-1 and TRBJ2-2; tentatively, D is TRBD2 (6 bases). The CDR3 covers 14 residues. Germline V gene data show CDR1 as KGHDR and CDR2 as SFDVKD. V was cut by 5 bases and J by 4 bases, with 10 bases left in between.

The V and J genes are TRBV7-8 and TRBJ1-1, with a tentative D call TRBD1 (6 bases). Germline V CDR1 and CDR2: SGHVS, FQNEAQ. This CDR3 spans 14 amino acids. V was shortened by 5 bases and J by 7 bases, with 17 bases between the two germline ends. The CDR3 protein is CASSPMGARGEAFF. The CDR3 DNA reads TGTGCCAGCAGCCCAATGGGGGCGAGGGGTGAAGCTTTCTTT. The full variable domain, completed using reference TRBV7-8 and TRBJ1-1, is GAGVSQSPRYKVAKRGQDVALRCDPISGHVSLFWYQQALGQGPEFLTYFQNEAQLDKSGLPSDRFFAERPEGSVSTLKIQRTQQEDSAVYLCASSPMGARGEAFFGQGTRLTVV.

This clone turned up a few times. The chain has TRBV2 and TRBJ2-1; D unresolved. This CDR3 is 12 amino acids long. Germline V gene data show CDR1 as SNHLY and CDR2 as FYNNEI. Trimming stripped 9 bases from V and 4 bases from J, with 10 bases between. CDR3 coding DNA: TGTGCCAGTCAAAACAGATACAATGAGCAGTTCTTC. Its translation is CASQNRYNEQFF. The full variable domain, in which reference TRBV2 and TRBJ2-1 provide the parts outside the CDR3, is EPEVTQTPSHQVTQMGQEVILRCVPISNHLYFYWYRQILGQKVEFLVSFYNNEISEKSEIFDDQFSVERPDGSNFTLKIRSTKLEDSAMYFCASQNRYNEQFFGPGTRLTVL.

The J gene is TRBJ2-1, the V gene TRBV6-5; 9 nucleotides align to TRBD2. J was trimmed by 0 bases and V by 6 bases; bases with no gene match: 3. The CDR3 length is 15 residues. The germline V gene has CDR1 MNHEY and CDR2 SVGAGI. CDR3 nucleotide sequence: TGTGCCAGCAGCCGCGGGGGGGTCTCCTACAATGAGCAGTTCTTC. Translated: CASSRGGVSYNEQFF.

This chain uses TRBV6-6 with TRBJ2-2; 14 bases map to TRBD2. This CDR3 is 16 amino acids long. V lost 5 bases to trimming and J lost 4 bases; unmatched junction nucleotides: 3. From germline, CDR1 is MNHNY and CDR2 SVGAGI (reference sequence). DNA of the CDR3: TGTGCCAGCAGTCCAGGACTAGCGGGAGGCACCGGGGAGCTGTTTTTT. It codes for CASSPGLAGGTGELFF.

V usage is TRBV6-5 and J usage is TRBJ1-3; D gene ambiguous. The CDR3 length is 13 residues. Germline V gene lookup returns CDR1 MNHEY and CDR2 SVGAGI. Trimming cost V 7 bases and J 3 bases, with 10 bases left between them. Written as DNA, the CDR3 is TGTGCCAGCAAACTGCTGCGTGGAAACACCATATATTTT. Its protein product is CASKLLRGNTIYF.

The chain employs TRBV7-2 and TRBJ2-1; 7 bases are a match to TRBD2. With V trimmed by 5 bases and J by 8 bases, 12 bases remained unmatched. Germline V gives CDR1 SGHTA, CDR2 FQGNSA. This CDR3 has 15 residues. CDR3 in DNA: TGTGCCAGCAGCCGGTTCGCGGGAGTCGGGGATGAGCAGTTCTTC. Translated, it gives CASSRFAGVGDEQFF.

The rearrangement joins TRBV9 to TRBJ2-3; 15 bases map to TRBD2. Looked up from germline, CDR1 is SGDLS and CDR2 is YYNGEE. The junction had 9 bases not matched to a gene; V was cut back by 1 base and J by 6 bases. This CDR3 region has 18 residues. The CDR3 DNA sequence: TGTGCCAGCAGCGTACCGGGACTAGCGGGAGGCCACGAGGATACGCAGTATTTT. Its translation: CASSVPGLAGGHEDTQYF.

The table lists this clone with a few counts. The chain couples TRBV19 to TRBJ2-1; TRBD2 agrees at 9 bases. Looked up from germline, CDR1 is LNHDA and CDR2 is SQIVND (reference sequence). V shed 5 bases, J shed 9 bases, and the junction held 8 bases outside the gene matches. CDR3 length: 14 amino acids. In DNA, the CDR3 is TGTGCCAGTAGTGACCCGGGACTAGCACCTGAGCAGTTCTTC. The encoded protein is CASSDPGLAPEQFF.